A selection of T cell receptor beta chains follows, all from one sample in a study of CD8 T cells in ankylosing spondylitis. MiXCR, run by TCRdb on the 5' RACE reads, gives a single entry per CDR3 protein. The table includes around 140,000 distinct CDR3 sequences, 15% to 20% detected once. Sequencing was carried out using blood, either unsorted or a sorted T cell fraction (not recorded which). The receptors here all came from a male donor with ankylosing spondylitis. CDR3s include the opening cysteine and the closing phenylalanine or tryptophan. D genes are given only for firm matches. Size values are once, few and many counts, or a class for expanded clones, and some rows have none.

TRBV6-2/TRBV6-3	TRBJ2-1	TRBD2	NA	TGTGCCAGCCTCACTCGACTAGCGGGAGGGGATGAGCAGTTCTTC	CASLTRLAGGDEQFF
TRBV10-3	TRBJ2-3	NA	NA	TGTGCCATCAGTGAGTCTCTTCAAGGGCGGGCAGATACGCAGTATTTT	CAISESLQGRADTQYF
TRBV11-3	TRBJ2-1	TRBD2	NA	TGTGCCAGCAGCCCCCGGCTAGCGGGATTGGGAAATGAGCAGTTCTTC	CASSPRLAGLGNEQFF
TRBV20-1	TRBJ2-7	NA	NA	TGCAGTGCTAGAGCCCCTGTTTACAGTAGCTACGAGCAGTACTTC	CSARAPVYSSYEQYF
TRBV7-9	TRBJ2-7	NA	few	TGTGCCAGCACTCAGACCAGGGGCAGCTCCTACGAGCAGTACTTC	CASTQTRGSSYEQYF
TRBV7-6	TRBJ1-5	NA	few	TGTGCCAGCAGTCCCAGACAGGTCAGGGGCAATCAGCCCCAGCATTTT	CASSPRQVRGNQPQHF
TRBV7-9	TRBJ2-7	TRBD1	few	TGTGCCAGCAGCGAGGAGGACAGGCCCCGCTACGAGCAGTACTTC	CASSEEDRPRYEQYF
TRBV27	TRBJ1-1	NA	NA	TGTGCCAGCGGCCTCCACACTGAAGCTTTCTTT	CASGLHTEAFF
TRBV20-1	TRBJ1-4	NA	few	TGCAGTGCTAGAGCCCCGGGGGGAGAAAAACTGTTTTTT	CSARAPGGEKLFF
TRBV9	TRBJ2-1	TRBD2	few	TGTGCCAGCAGCCCAAGCGGGAGGGGGGATGAGCAGTTCTTC	CASSPSGRGDEQFF
TRBV27	TRBJ2-7	NA	few	TGTGCCAGCAGCCTACAGAACTCCTACGAGCAGTACTTC	CASSLQNSYEQYF
TRBV27	TRBJ2-3	TRBD2	few	TGTGCCAGCAGTTTACGACCGGGACTAGCGGGAACTAGCACAGATACGCAGTATTTT	CASSLRPGLAGTSTDTQYF
TRBV5-6	TRBJ2-4	NA	NA	TGTGCCAGCAGCTTGGTTGCACAAAACATTCAGTACTTC	CASSLVAQNIQYF
TRBV27	TRBJ2-3	TRBD2	few	TGTGCCAGCAGTTCCTGGACTAGCGGCACAGATACGCAGTATTTT	CASSSWTSGTDTQYF
TRBV12-3/TRBV12-4	TRBJ1-1	NA	NA	TGTGCCAGCAGCTCCGGGGCCCGGGCTTTCTTT	CASSSGARAFF
TRBV29-1	TRBJ1-2	NA	NA	TGCAGCGTTGTGGCCAGCTATGGCTACACCTTC	CSVVASYGYTF
TRBV6-5	TRBJ2-7	TRBD2	NA	TGTGCCAGCAGTTACTCGGGACTAGCGGGAGGAGGGCAGTACTTC	CASSYSGLAGGGQYF
TRBV7-3	TRBJ2-1	NA	few	TGTGCCAGCAGCTCAATAGGGAATGAGCAGTTCTTC	CASSSIGNEQFF
TRBV12-3/TRBV12-4	TRBJ2-1	NA	NA	TGTGCCAGCAGTTTCGGGACGGGCAATGAGCAGTTCTTC	CASSFGTGNEQFF
TRBV11-3	TRBJ1-1	NA	NA	TGTGCCAGCAGTTTCTACGTGGGTACTGAAGCTTTCTTT	CASSFYVGTEAFF
TRBV15	TRBJ2-7	NA	NA	TGTGCCACCAGCAAGGCGGGCTACTACGAGCAGTACTTC	CATSKAGYYEQYF
TRBV7-9	TRBJ2-7	TRBD2	NA	TGTGCCAGCAGCTTATTTCCAGCGGGAAACTACGAGCAGTACTTC	CASSLFPAGNYEQYF
TRBV3-1	TRBJ2-3	NA	NA	TGTGCCAGCAGCCAAGATGGGTACCGCACAGATACGCAGTATTTT	CASSQDGYRTDTQYF
TRBV20-1	TRBJ2-7	NA	NA	TGCAGTGCTACAAGAGGAGACTCGAGCTCCTACGAGCAGTACTTC	CSATRGDSSSYEQYF